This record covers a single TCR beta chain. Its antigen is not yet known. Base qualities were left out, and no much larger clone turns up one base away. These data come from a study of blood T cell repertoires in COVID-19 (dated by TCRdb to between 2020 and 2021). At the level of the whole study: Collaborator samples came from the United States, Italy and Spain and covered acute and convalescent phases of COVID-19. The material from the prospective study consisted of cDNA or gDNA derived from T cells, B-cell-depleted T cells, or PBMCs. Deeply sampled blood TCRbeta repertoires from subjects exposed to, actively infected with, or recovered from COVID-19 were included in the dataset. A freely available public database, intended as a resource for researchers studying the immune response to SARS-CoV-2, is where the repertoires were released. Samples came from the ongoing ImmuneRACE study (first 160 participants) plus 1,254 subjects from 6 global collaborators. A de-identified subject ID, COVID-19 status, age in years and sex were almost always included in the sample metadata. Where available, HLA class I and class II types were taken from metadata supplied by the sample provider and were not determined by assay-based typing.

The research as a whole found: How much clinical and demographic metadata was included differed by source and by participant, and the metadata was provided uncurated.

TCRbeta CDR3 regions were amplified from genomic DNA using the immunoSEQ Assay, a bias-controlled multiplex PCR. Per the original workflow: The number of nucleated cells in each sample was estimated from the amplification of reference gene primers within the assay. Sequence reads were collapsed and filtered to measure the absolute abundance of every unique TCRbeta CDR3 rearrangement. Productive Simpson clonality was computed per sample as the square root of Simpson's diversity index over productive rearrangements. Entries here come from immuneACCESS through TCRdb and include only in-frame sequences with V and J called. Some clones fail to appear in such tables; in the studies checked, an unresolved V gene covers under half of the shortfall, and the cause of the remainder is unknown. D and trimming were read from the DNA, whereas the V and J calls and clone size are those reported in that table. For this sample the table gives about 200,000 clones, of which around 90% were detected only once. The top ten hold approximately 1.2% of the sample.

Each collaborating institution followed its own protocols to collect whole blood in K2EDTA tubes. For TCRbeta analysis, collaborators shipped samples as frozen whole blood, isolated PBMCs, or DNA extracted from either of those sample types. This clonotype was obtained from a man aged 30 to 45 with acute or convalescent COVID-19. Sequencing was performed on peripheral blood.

The CDR3 has the sequence CASSVGWSRSNQPQHF. At the DNA level, the sequence is TGTGCCAGCAGCGTGGGTTGGTCCCGGAGCAATCAGCCCCAGCATTTT. In this chain, TRBV5-8 is recombined with TRBJ1-5, with an unclear D gene assignment. Deletion took 4 bases off V and 1 base off J, with a span of 15 bases between the germline ends. Spanning cysteine to phenylalanine, the CDR3 consists of 16 amino acids. The only DNA kept is the CDR3, 48 bases in frame from the first base. In the germline V gene, CDR1 corresponds to SGHTS and CDR2 to YDEGEE.